These 26 T cell receptor beta chains originate from one sample sequenced in a study of cytomegalovirus exposure and HLA in healthy donors. Use of 60 Vbeta and 13 Jbeta primers characterized the PCR. Measured with immunoSEQ multiplex PCR; TCRdb has only the in-frame clones, and not every one. Of 95,000 to 100,000 clones listed, roughly 75% are singletons. Sequencing was done on a sample of PBMCs. The origin of the receptors is a woman aged 60-70 years in good health and CMV-seronegative.

The chain employs TRBV29-1 and TRBJ1-2, with D perhaps matching TRBD1 (6 bases). The V gene's germline CDR1 is SQVTM and CDR2 ANQGSEA. V was clipped by 1 base and J by 4 bases, with 16 bases between them. This CDR3 spans 15 amino acids. CDR3: CSVEGNRDGRYGYTF. Written as DNA, the CDR3 is TGCAGCGTTGAAGGGAACAGGGACGGACGCTATGGCTACACCTTC.

On this clone itself: Other DNA sequences in this specimen translate into the identical CDR3. The DNA for the CDR3 is TGCGCCAGCAGCCGTTTGGACTCGAACACCGGGGAGCTGTTTTTT. Translation: CASSRLDSNTGELFF. This rearrangement joins TRBV5-1 to TRBJ2-2; a weak D match, TRBD2 (5 bases). Germline-derived CDR1 and CDR2 are SGHRS and YFSETQ. CDR3 length: 15 residues. Trimming shortened V by 4 bases and J by 0 bases, and 10 bases separated the two germline ends.

Of note for this clone: Other DNA sequences within the sample encode an identical CDR3. The CDR3: CSVERRMNTEAFF. The CDR3 nucleotides read TGCAGCGTTGAAAGGCGGATGAACACTGAAGCTTTCTTT. The chain links TRBV29-1 to TRBJ1-1; D is uncertain. Germline CDR1 SQVTM, CDR2 ANQGSEA. With 2 bases removed from V and 0 bases from J, the gap between germline ends came to 7 bases. The CDR3 extends over 13 amino acids.

The chain carries TRBV19 and TRBJ2-3; D not certain. The CDR3 spans 14 residues. V lost 1 base, J lost 0 bases, and 5 bases lay in between. Germline CDR1 and CDR2: LNHDA and SQIVND (reference sequence). The CDR3 sequence: CASSIGASTDTQYF. Written as DNA, the CDR3 is TGTGCCAGTAGTATAGGGGCCAGCACAGATACGCAGTATTTT.

The CDR3 region has the DNA TGCGCCAGCAGCTGGACAGCTGGACAGGGCACAGATACGCAGTATTTT. Encoded protein: CASSWTAGQGTDTQYF. The chain combines TRBV5-1 with TRBJ2-3; 7 bases align to TRBD1. Germline lookup yields CDR1 SGHRS and CDR2 YFSETQ. Trimming cost V 3 bases and J 1 base; bases outside gene matches: 8. The CDR3 has 16 residues.

This chain connects TRBV5-4 to TRBJ2-1; 8 bases line up with TRBD1. This CDR3 comprises 15 residues. V dropped 6 bases and J dropped 5; count of bases not matched to a gene: 10. Germline loops: CDR1 SGHNT, CDR2 YYREEE (reference sequence). This CDR3 reads CASTRTGNPHNEQFF. Written as DNA, the CDR3 is TGTGCCAGCACCAGGACAGGGAATCCCCACAATGAGCAGTTCTTC.

This rearrangement joins TRBV30 to TRBJ1-1, with 9 bases aligning to TRBD1. Germline-derived CDR1 and CDR2 are GTSNPN and SVGIG (reference sequence). The CDR3 length is 15 residues. V trimming: 6 bases; J trimming: 1 base; junction bases outside the gene matches: 9. The CDR3: CACQVGTGSNTEAFF. DNA of the CDR3: TGTGCCTGCCAAGTAGGGACAGGGTCGAACACTGAAGCTTTCTTT.

The chain has TRBV20-1 and TRBJ2-3; D not resolved. Looked up from germline, CDR1 is DFQATT and CDR2 is SNEGSKA (reference sequence). V shed 4 bases and J shed 2 bases, with 4 bases lying between them. The CDR3 sequence is 11 residues long. CDR3 in amino acids: CSATFTDTQYF. The DNA of the CDR3 is TGCAGTGCTACCTTCACAGATACGCAGTATTTT.

This chain uses TRBV10-3 with TRBJ2-3; no clear D. Germline assignment: CDR1 ENHRY and CDR2 SYGVKD. Trimming removed 6 bases at V and 5 bases at J, with 6 bases between. The CDR3 covers 11 residues. CDR3 residues: CAIRSQDTQYF. CDR3 coding DNA: TGTGCCATCAGATCCCAAGATACGCAGTATTTT.

This clone has more than one count but fewer than ten. The V gene is TRBV7-9, the J gene TRBJ2-7; no firm D call. The CDR3 is 14 amino acids. Trimming cost V 5 bases and J 3 bases, with 14 bases left between them. Germline V gene sequence: CDR1 SEHNR, CDR2 FQNEAQ (reference sequence). This CDR3 reads CASSPGGSFYEQYF. In DNA, the CDR3 is TGTGCCAGCAGCCCCGGCGGAAGCTTCTACGAGCAGTACTTC. Supplemented by reference TRBV7-9 and TRBJ2-7, the full variable domain reads DTGVSQNPRHKITKRGQNVTFRCDPISEHNRLYWYRQTLGQGPEFLTYFQNEAQLEKSRLLSDRFSAERPKGSFSTLEIQRTEQGDSAMYLCASSPGGSFYEQYFGPGTRLTVT.

This clone was seen only a few times. The rearrangement uses TRBV28 and TRBJ1-4; a weak D match, TRBD1 (5 bases). V dropped 4 bases and J dropped 8 bases, with 11 bases sitting between them. The CDR3 is made up of 13 amino acids. Germline V gene data show CDR1 as MDHEN and CDR2 as SYDVKM. The CDR3 protein is CASSSGLEEKLFF. CDR3 nucleotides: TGTGCCAGCAGTTCGGGACTGGAGGAAAAACTGTTTTTT.

J is TRBJ1-2 and V is TRBV4-3; TRBD1 matches at 7 bases. With V trimmed by 0 bases and J by 4 bases, 8 bases remained unmatched. This CDR3 comprises 16 residues. CDR1 LGHNA and CDR2 YSLEER come from the germline V gene. The CDR3 reads CASSQDPTGDGYGYTF. CDR3 bases: TGCGCCAGCAGCCAAGATCCAACAGGGGACGGCTATGGCTACACCTTC.

The V call is TRBV30, the J call TRBJ2-7; 11 bases are a match to TRBD2. The CDR3 is made up of 18 amino acids. In germline, CDR1 is GTSNPN, CDR2 SVGIG (reference sequence). V shed 1 base and J 7 bases; nucleotides not matched to a gene: 18. CDR3 nucleotides: TGTGCCTGGAGTGGCGGGACTAGCGGCGTAACCAGAACCTGGGAGCAGTACTTC. It translates to CAWSGGTSGVTRTWEQYF.

The rearrangement links TRBV10-3 to TRBJ1-2; 7 bases align to TRBD1. The V gene's germline CDR1 is ENHRY and CDR2 SYGVKD. J gave up 4 bases and V 10 bases, and 12 bases lay outside the gene matches. The length of the CDR3 is 14 residues. CDR3 residues: CATLRTGDAYGYTF. CDR3 coding DNA: TGTGCCACCCTACGGACAGGCGATGCCTATGGCTACACCTTC.

The chain links TRBV4-3 to TRBJ1-1; TRBD1 matches 10 bases. The CDR3 sequence is 16 residues long. CDR1 LGHNA and CDR2 YSLEER come from the germline V gene. V lost 7 bases, J lost 3 bases, and 11 bases stayed unmatched. The CDR3 loop reads CASTLFTGTGDTEAFF. As DNA, the CDR3 is TGCGCCAGCACTTTATTCACCGGGACAGGGGACACTGAAGCTTTCTTT.

V and J are TRBV5-4 and TRBJ2-7, with 8 bases lining up with TRBD1. Germline V CDR1 and CDR2: SGHNT, YYREEE (reference sequence). This CDR3 spans 12 amino acids. V shed 3 bases, J shed 6 bases, and the junction held 2 bases outside the gene matches. The chain's CDR3 is CASSWGQAEQYF. For the CDR3, the DNA is TGTGCCAGCAGCTGGGGACAGGCCGAGCAGTACTTC.

This clone occurred once. The chain has TRBV30 and TRBJ1-1; no reliable D call. V lost 5 bases to trimming and J lost 2 bases, with 12 bases between them. Germline values: CDR1 GTSNPN, CDR2 SVGIG (reference sequence). This CDR3 contains 13 residues. The CDR3 coding sequence is TGTGCCTGGGAGGACGGAGGAAACACTGAAGCTTTCTTT. This encodes CAWEDGGNTEAFF.

The chain carries TRBV5-1 and TRBJ1-2, with 7 bases that match TRBD1. Germline CDR1 SGHRS, CDR2 YFSETQ. The V segment lost 4 bases and the J segment 8 bases; nucleotides outside the gene matches: 8. CDR3 size: 13 residues. The CDR3 nucleotides read TGCGCCAGCAGCCGACAGGGAGTAGACGGCTACACCTTC. Encoded protein: CASSRQGVDGYTF.

By share, this clone ranks as large (0.1 to 1%). The chain recombines TRBV4-3 with TRBJ2-6; 7 bases fit TRBD2. V was clipped by 4 bases and J by 0 bases; unmatched bases: 6. Germline V CDR1 and CDR2: LGHNA, YSLEER. CDR3 length equals 17 residues. The CDR3 DNA reads as TGCGCCAGCAGCCTCGGGACTACCAGCTCTGGGGCCAACGTCCTGACTTTC. Residues: CASSLGTTSSGANVLTF.

This chain uses TRBV20-1 with TRBJ2-1, with a tentative D call TRBD2 (6 bases). The CDR3 extends over 11 amino acids. The V and J ends lost 3 bases and 10 bases respectively, with 10 bases between them. Germline V lookup: CDR1 DFQATT, CDR2 SNEGSKA (reference sequence). The CDR3 nucleotides read TGCAGTGCTAGCCACACTAGCGAGCAGTTCTTC. It encodes CSASHTSEQFF.

V gene TRBV2 combines with J gene TRBJ1-6; 7 bases are shared with TRBD1. CDR1 is SNHLY, CDR2 FYNNEI, per germline. V dropped 6 bases and J dropped 7; count of bases not matched to a gene: 6. The CDR3 runs to 14 residues. The CDR3 sequence: CASRETGLNSPLHF. CDR3 nucleotides: TGTGCCAGCAGAGAGACAGGGTTGAATTCACCCCTCCACTTT.

The genes are TRBV27 and TRBJ1-2; D not resolved. Germline loops: CDR1 MNHEY, CDR2 SMNVEV (reference sequence). This CDR3 spans 13 amino acids. Trimming took off 5 bases at V and 6 bases at J, with 13 bases between the two ends. For the CDR3, the DNA is TGTGCCAGCAGTCAGACTTTGGTGGATGGCTACACCTTC. This gives the protein CASSQTLVDGYTF.

The chain recombines TRBV7-6 with TRBJ2-6, with a tentative D call TRBD1 (6 bases). The germline V gene has CDR1 SGHVS and CDR2 FNYEAQ. The CDR3 spans 18 residues. The V end was cut by 4 bases, the J end by 0 bases, with 16 bases between. CDR3 sequence (DNA): TGTGCCAGCAGCTCCATGACAGGAATCCTCTCTGGGGCCAACGTCCTGACTTTC. Protein: CASSSMTGILSGANVLTF.

V is TRBV7-8 and J is TRBJ2-7, with 10 bases aligning to TRBD2. J was trimmed by 2 bases and V by 2 bases; bases with no gene match: 12. CDR3 length: 18 residues. CDR1 is SGHVS and CDR2 is FQNEAQ in the germline V gene. CDR3 nucleotides: TGTGCCAGCAGCTTAAGCCGGGTGTTAGCGGGAGGCCCCTACGAGCAGTACTTC. The encoded protein is CASSLSRVLAGGPYEQYF.

The chain carries TRBV12-5 and TRBJ2-7; D is ambiguous. The CDR3 is made up of 16 amino acids. The germline V gene encodes CDR1 LGHNT and CDR2 FRNRAP. V was cut by 0 bases and J by 5 bases, with 17 bases left in between. CDR3 in DNA: TGTGCTAGTGGTTTGGTCCCCTTGCGTGGTCGAAACGAGCAGTACTTC. Residues: CASGLVPLRGRNEQYF.

This chain uses TRBV9 with TRBJ2-1; TRBD2 matches 8 bases. Germline loops: CDR1 SGDLS, CDR2 YYNGEE. Germline trimming cut 0 bases from V and 6 bases from J; bases unmatched to any gene: 2. The CDR3 covers 14 residues. Here the CDR3 reads CASSVVGTSNEQFF. The CDR3 DNA sequence: TGTGCCAGCAGCGTAGTTGGGACTAGCAATGAGCAGTTCTTC.